This T cell receptor beta chain derives from a study of blood T cell repertoires in COVID-19. Germline-derived CDR1 and CDR2 are GTSNPN and SVGIG (reference sequence). This CDR3 comprises 13 residues. The ends lost 4 bases at V and 6 bases at J; junction bases unmatched: 6. Sequencing used immunoSEQ multiplex PCR; TCRdb keeps in-frame clones, though not all of them. Here the sample spans 100,000 to 150,000 clones, 88% being singletons. This sequence was found in a human donor in a cohort sampled during active COVID-19. V usage is TRBV30 and J usage is TRBJ1-2; 9 positions match TRBD1. Material for sequencing was peripheral blood. CDR3 nucleotide sequence: TGTGCCTGGAACATTGGACAGGGGAATGGCTACACCTTC. Translation gives CAWNIGQGNGYTF.